A selection of T cell receptor beta chains follows, all from one sample in a study of T cell responses to AZD1222 COVID-19 vaccine. The table came from immunoSEQ multiplex PCR; TCRdb's copy has only in-frame clones and leaves some out. The table lists about 150,000 clones, around nine tenths of them singletons. The material was peripheral blood, obtained 28 days after the second AZD1222 dose. The receptors were sampled from an adult who received the AZD1222 COVID-19 vaccine. Each CDR3 is given with its conserved first and last residue. A D gene is named only where the DNA matches it firmly. For some rows the clone size is stated as once, few or many, or as a class when expanded; others skip it.

clone_size j_call d_call v_call cdr3_nt cdr3_aa
. TRBJ2-7 . TRBV5-1 TGCGCCAGCAGCTCCACAGGGGGGGCCTACGAGCAGTACTTC CASSSTGGAYEQYF
. TRBJ2-2 . TRBV4-1 TGCGCCAGCAGCCAAGCGGCGAACTCTCGGGCTGGGGAGCTGTTTTTT CASSQAANSRAGELFF
. TRBJ2-4 . TRBV14 TGTGCCAGCAGCCACTCAGAATGGGGAACGGTCAAAAACATTCAGTACTTC CASSHSEWGTVKNIQYF
. TRBJ1-6 TRBD1 TRBV5-1 TGCGCCAGCAAACAGGGGACTGACTCACCCCTCCACTTT CASKQGTDSPLHF
. TRBJ1-1 . TRBV18 TGTGCCAGCTCACCACCGCAGGGGAACACTGAAGCTTTCTTT CASSPPQGNTEAFF
. TRBJ1-1 . TRBV14 TGTGCCAGCAGCCAAGATCGGAACACTGAAGCTTTCTTT CASSQDRNTEAFF
. TRBJ1-3 . TRBV5-1 TGCGCCAGCAGCCCGGACGCCATGAGCTCTGGAAACACCATATATTTT CASSPDAMSSGNTIYF
. TRBJ2-2 . TRBV30 TGTGCCTGGGTGAGGAGGTCCCCCGGGGAGCTGTTTTTT CAWVRRSPGELFF
. TRBJ2-6 TRBD1 TRBV5-5 TGTGCCAGCAGCGCGGGGACAGGGTCCTCTGGGGCCAACGTCCTGACTTTC CASSAGTGSSGANVLTF
. TRBJ2-2 . TRBV7-6 TGTGCCAGCAGCTTAAGGGGTCTCTACACCGGGGAGCTGTTTTTT CASSLRGLYTGELFF
. TRBJ1-5 . TRBV10-2 TGCGCCAGCGGGGGGGCGGGTGGCAATCAGCCCCAGCATTTT CASGGAGGNQPQHF
few TRBJ2-1 TRBD2 TRBV5-1 TGCGCCAGCAGCTTGGCTAGCGGGAGGGCCGGGGAGCAGTTCTTC CASSLASGRAGEQFF
. TRBJ2-6 . TRBV3-1/TRBV3-2 TGTGCCAGCAGCCAAACAAAACCGCTCTCTGGGGCCAACGTCCTGACTTTC CASSQTKPLSGANVLTF
. TRBJ2-2 TRBD2 TRBV10-1 TGCGCCAGCAGTGAAACGACTAGCCGGTCGGTCGGGGAGCTGTTTTTT CASSETTSRSVGELFF
. TRBJ2-2 . TRBV7-9 TGTGCCAGCAGCTTACGGGCCGGGGAGCTGTTTTTT CASSLRAGELFF
. TRBJ2-7 . TRBV7-8 TGTGCCAGCAGCTTAGGGGCTATCTACGAGCAGTACTTC CASSLGAIYEQYF
. TRBJ2-5 TRBD2 TRBV7-2 TGTGCCAGCAGCTTAGGCGGGGGAGGTGAGACCCAGTACTTC CASSLGGGGETQYF
. TRBJ1-5 . TRBV4-1 TGCGCCAGCAGCCCTCCTGGAGATCAGCCCCAGCATTTT CASSPPGDQPQHF
. TRBJ1-2 TRBD1 TRBV5-6 TGTGCCAGCAGCTTGGGGACAGGGAACTATGGCTACACCTTC CASSLGTGNYGYTF
. TRBJ2-7 TRBD2 TRBV4-1 TGCGCCAGCAGCCAAGAAGCCCCGCCTAGCGGGAGCTACGAGCAGTACTTC CASSQEAPPSGSYEQYF
. TRBJ2-5 TRBD1 TRBV2 TGTGCCAGCAGGGCCAACAGGGGGACCCCCGAGACCCAGTACTTC CASRANRGTPETQYF
. TRBJ2-7 . TRBV7-2 TGTGCCAGCACCATAGCCGGGCGGGAGCAGTACTTC CASTIAGREQYF
. TRBJ2-7 . TRBV3-1/TRBV3-2 TGTGCCAGCAGCCAACCCGCCGGGACAATTCAAGGCGGGCAGTACTTC CASSQPAGTIQGGQYF
. TRBJ1-1 . TRBV5-8 TGTGCCAGCAGCTTGGTGTTGGCCGACTCCCGATTCTTT CASSLVLADSRFF
. TRBJ2-3 TRBD2 TRBV12-5 TGTGCTAGTGGTTTGTTCCGACTAGAAGCGGGAGGGCTTCGTGGGTTGACAGATACGCAGTATTTT CASGLFRLEAGGLRGLTDTQYF
. TRBJ2-7 TRBD1 TRBV29-1 TGCAGCGCCTCGGACAGGGGGCTCGGCGAGCAGTACTTC CSASDRGLGEQYF
. TRBJ2-2 TRBD1 TRBV27 TGTGCCAGCAGTTTACCGGACAGGGGGCTAAGGAACACCGGGGAGCTGTTTTTT CASSLPDRGLRNTGELFF
. TRBJ1-2 TRBD1 TRBV5-6 TGTGCCAGCAGCTCCCGGGACAGGGTTTACGGCTACACCTTC CASSSRDRVYGYTF
. TRBJ2-7 . TRBV6-5 TGTGCCAGCAGTTACCAGAGGAGCTCCTACGAGCAGTACTTC CASSYQRSSYEQYF